This paragraph covers one T cell receptor beta chain sequence. Some clones are missing from TCRdb's copy, which holds only in-frame ones; the method was immunoSEQ multiplex PCR. This sample yields 640,000 or so clones, of which around 87% are seen a single time; 0.0094% belongs to the top ten. This entry belongs to a study of shared T cell receptors in the human thymus. V lost 0 bases and J 4 bases, leaving 16 bases between the germline ends. CDR1 and CDR2 (germline): MGHRA, YSYEKL. The CDR3 extends over 17 amino acids. This sample was also put to use in a study of human thymus T cells. That report adds: Thymus tissue was removed during corrective cardiac surgery. An apparent bias in V and J gene usage was seen in thymic and blood repertoires. Related studies found that unrelated individuals share highly overlapping thymic repertoires.

This TCR derives from a boy younger than two with a congenital heart defect. The genes are TRBV4-1 and TRBJ2-1, with TRBD1 as a possible D gene (5 bases). Sequencing input: thymocytes. CDR3 protein: CASSQEGADKQYNEQFF. The CDR3 nucleotides read TGCGCCAGCAGCCAAGAAGGGGCCGACAAACAATACAATGAGCAGTTCTTC.